The 23 T cell receptor beta chains below all came from one sample that was sequenced in a study of T cells in Graves' hyperthyroidism and ophthalmopathy. Amplification yielded TCR beta CDR3 regions, with RNA transcripts as the source. First-round RT-PCR with HTBI primers amplified the TCR CDR3 region. TCRdb ran MiXCR on the multiplex PCR reads and lists one entry per CDR3 protein. Here the sample spans approximately 600,000 distinct CDR3 sequences, around 13% being singletons. The material sequenced was blood. Every receptor here comes from a woman aged 25 to 39 with Graves' hyperthyroidism that later progressed to Graves' ophthalmopathy.

Ten or more counts support this clonotype. J is TRBJ2-3 and V is TRBV3-2; TRBD2, the table's D call, lacks a check against the DNA. TRBV3-2 is classified as a pseudogene. This CDR3 comprises 17 residues. The CDR3 region is CASSRGRGGLASDTQYF. The CDR3 DNA reads TGTGCCAGCAGCCGCGGGAGGGGAGGACTAGCCTCAGATACGCAGTATTTT.

This clonotype was counted at least ten times. The chain recombines TRBV19 with TRBJ2-4; TRBD2 aligns across 8 bases. Unmatched junction bases numbered 0, after V lost 1 base and J lost 4 bases. Germline values: CDR1 LNHDA, CDR2 SQIVND (reference sequence). This CDR3 spans 14 amino acids. The CDR3 nucleotides read TGTGCCAGTAGTATAGGCGGGGGGAAAAACATTCAGTACTTC. Amino acid sequence: CASSIGGGKNIQYF. The complete variable domain, with remaining parts taken from reference TRBV19 and TRBJ2-4, reads DGGITQSPKYLFRKEGQNVTLSCEQNLNHDAMYWYRQDPGQGLRLIYYSQIVNDFQKGDIAEGYSVSREKKESFPLTVTSAQKNPTAFYLCASSIGGGKNIQYFGAGTRLSVL.

The CDR3 reads CASSSQGSQPQHF. The DNA of the CDR3 is TGTGCCAGCAGTTCACAGGGGAGTCAGCCCCAGCATTTT. This chain connects TRBV6-1 to TRBJ1-5, with 7 bases identical to TRBD1. The CDR3 sequence is 13 residues long. With 5 bases clipped from V and 6 bases from J, the junction kept 4 bases outside the gene matches. From germline, CDR1 is MNHNS and CDR2 SASEGT.

In this sample, this clonotype turned up many times. The rearrangement joins TRBV6-1 to TRBJ2-7; perhaps D is TRBD1 or TRBD2 (5 bases each). CDR1 MNHNS and CDR2 SASEGT come from the germline V gene. This CDR3 is built from 14 residues. The V and J ends lost 5 bases and 3 bases respectively, with 14 bases between them. CDR3 residues: CASSKGPVGYEQYF. The DNA of the CDR3 is TGTGCCAGCAGTAAGGGACCCGTGGGCTACGAGCAGTACTTC.

This clonotype was counted at least ten times. The chain has TRBV6-1 and TRBJ1-1; 9 nucleotides agree with TRBD1. With V trimmed by 6 bases and J by 1 base, 18 bases remained unmatched. The germline gives CDR1 MNHNS, CDR2 SASEGT. The CDR3 is 19 amino acids. CDR3 region: CASSHSPANRGRRNTEAFF. CDR3 sequence (DNA): TGTGCCAGCAGCCATTCCCCGGCAAACAGGGGGCGCAGGAACACTGAAGCTTTCTTT.

On this clonotype: Since a much larger clone is just one base distant, this may be a read error. V usage is TRBV24-1 and J usage is TRBJ2-7; 8 bases map to TRBD1. Trimming cost V 4 bases and J 3 bases; bases outside gene matches: 13. CDR3 size: 17 residues. Germline CDR1 is KGHDR and CDR2 is SFDVKD. The CDR3 DNA follows: TGTGCCACCAGTGACACCAGACGGACAGGGAATATCTACGAGCAGTACTTC. Its protein product is CATSDTRRTGNIYEQYF.

The V gene is TRBV7-2, the J gene TRBJ2-7; the match to TRBD2 covers 7 bases. Germline V CDR1 and CDR2: SGHTA, FQGNSA. Trimming removed 4 bases from V and 4 bases from J; junction bases left unmatched: 10. The CDR3 has 15 residues. This chain's CDR3 is CASSSWERGLYEQYF. The CDR3 DNA reads TGTGCCAGCAGCTCCTGGGAGCGGGGCTTGTACGAGCAGTACTTC.

This clonotype came up many times. The genes are TRBV4-1 and TRBJ2-5; D is unclear. The length of the CDR3 is 15 residues. V shed 2 bases and J shed 2 bases, with 12 bases lying between them. Germline lookup yields CDR1 MGHRA and CDR2 YSYEKL. In DNA form, the CDR3 reads TGCGCCAGCAGCCAACACCTAGTTGAGCAAGAGACCCAGTACTTC. Translating it yields CASSQHLVEQETQYF.

A remark on this clonotype: Its ends do not fully match the called genes, so a read error is possible. This chain links TRBV30 with TRBJ2-7; 7 positions match TRBD2. The CDR3 contains 14 residues. CDR1 is GTSNPN and CDR2 is SVGIG in the germline V gene (reference sequence). The CDR3 nucleotides read TGTGCCTGGGGGCTCGGGGGGAGGTCCTACGGGCAGTACTTC. Translation gives CAWGLGGRSYGQYF.

The V gene is TRBV27, the J gene TRBJ2-1; D remains unclear. The V end was cut by 6 bases, the J end by 7 bases, with 10 bases between. The CDR3 is made up of 12 amino acids. CDR1 is MNHEY, CDR2 SMNVEV, per germline (reference sequence). The CDR3 loop reads CASRESKNEQFF. The CDR3 bases are TGTGCCAGCAGAGAGTCCAAGAATGAGCAGTTCTTC.

The chain combines TRBV30 with TRBJ1-2, with 8 bases lining up with TRBD1. Trimming removed 0 bases from V and 6 bases from J; junction bases left unmatched: 3. Germline lookup yields CDR1 GTSNPN and CDR2 SVGIG (reference sequence). CDR3 length: 13 amino acids. CDR3 loop: CAWSVQGGHGYTF. The CDR3 DNA is TGTGCCTGGAGTGTACAGGGGGGCCATGGCTACACCTTC.

This rearrangement joins TRBV18 to TRBJ2-7; either TRBD1 or TRBD2 may fit D (5 bases each). The CDR3 totals 13 residues. From germline, CDR1 is KGHSH and CDR2 LQKENI. V lost 2 bases, J lost 6 bases, and 11 bases lay in between. CDR3 sequence reads: CASSPNGAGEQYF. CDR3 DNA: TGTGCCAGCTCACCAAACGGGGCGGGCGAGCAGTACTTC.

The V call is TRBV19, the J call TRBJ1-2; perhaps TRBD1 as D (5 bases). The V gene's germline CDR1 is LNHDA and CDR2 SQIVND (reference sequence). V gave up 8 bases and J gave up 2 bases, with 12 bases separating them. The CDR3 sequence is 13 residues long. CDR3 bases: TGTGCCAGTGGTTTAGGGGTCAACTATGGCTACACCTTC. The encoded protein is CASGLGVNYGYTF.

The chain recombines TRBV9 with TRBJ2-2; 16 bases match TRBD2. Trimming took 4 bases from V and 1 from J; bases not matched to a gene: 4. This CDR3 is built from 18 residues. Germline V gives CDR1 SGDLS, CDR2 YYNGEE. Written as DNA, the CDR3 is TGTGCCAGCAGCCCCGGGACTAGCGGGAGGGTGAACACCGGGGAGCTGTTTTTT. As protein: CASSPGTSGRVNTGELFF.

Regarding this clonotype: Compared with germline, one end of the junction differs, possibly owing to a read error. The gene calls are TRBV7-8 and TRBJ2-7, with 7 bases lining up with TRBD1. The CDR3 length is 18 residues. In germline, CDR1 is SGHVS, CDR2 FQNEAQ. The CDR3: CASSLSAVSTGRPHEQYF. The DNA of the CDR3 is TGTGCCAGCAGCCTTAGTGCGGTATCGACAGGGCGACCCCACGAACAGTACTTC.

V is TRBV6-1 and J is TRBJ2-3; D is perhaps TRBD2 (6 bases). The CDR3 contains 13 residues. Looked up from germline, CDR1 is MNHNS and CDR2 is SASEGT. Trimming removed 8 bases from V and 0 bases from J, with 9 bases in between. The CDR3 DNA follows: TGTGCCAGCTGGGGGACTAGCACAGATACGCAGTATTTT. It encodes CASWGTSTDTQYF.

This clonotype was counted many times. The chain joins TRBV6-2 or TRBV6-3 to TRBJ2-2; 7 bases are shared with TRBD2. Germline V lookup: CDR1 MNHEY, CDR2 SVGEGT. J was trimmed by 6 bases and V by 9 bases; bases with no gene match: 4. CDR3 size: 12 residues. The CDR3 nucleotides are TGTGCCAGTGGGGAGGGCCCCGGGGAGCTGTTTTTT. Its protein is CASGEGPGELFF.

This clonotype was picked up many times. V usage is TRBV20-1 and J usage is TRBJ2-1; D gene ambiguous. Per the germline V gene, CDR1 is DFQATT and CDR2 is SNEGSKA (reference sequence). The CDR3 is 16 amino acids. V was trimmed by 6 bases and J by 0 bases, leaving 18 bases between them. CDR3 coding DNA: TGCAGTGCCGAGAGTGGCGAGCATAGCTCCTACAATGAGCAGTTCTTC. It is translated as CSAESGEHSSYNEQFF.

This clonotype was seen just once. The chain carries TRBV7-3 and TRBJ2-7, with 7 bases that match TRBD2. This CDR3 is built from 12 residues. Germline V gives CDR1 SGHTA, CDR2 FQGTGA. Unmatched junction bases numbered 5, after V lost 3 bases and J lost 9 bases. This chain's CDR3 is CASSFGLGGQYF. DNA for the CDR3: TGTGCCAGCAGCTTCGGACTAGGAGGGCAGTACTTC.

This chain links TRBV29-1 with TRBJ2-7, with TRBD1 as a possible D gene (5 bases). Germline V CDR1 and CDR2: SQVTM, ANQGSEA. The CDR3 has 11 residues. The germline V and J ends were trimmed by 5 bases and 5 bases, with 10 bases remaining between them. The CDR3, as DNA: TGCAGCGTTACCAGGGATAACGAGCAGTACTTC. Its protein product is CSVTRDNEQYF.

This clonotype was seen many times. V gene TRBV12-3 or TRBV12-4 combines with J gene TRBJ1-5; D unresolved. Deletions cut 6 bases from V and 0 bases from J, with 18 bases between. The CDR3 contains 17 residues. The CDR3 region has the DNA TGTGCCAGCAGCCCCGCCCCCTCAGGATATAGCAATCAGCCCCAGCATTTT. Translating it yields CASSPAPSGYSNQPQHF.

This clonotype has a count of ten or more. The genes are TRBV11-2 and TRBJ1-2, with no clear D. Between the trimmed V and J ends, which lost 5 bases and 4 bases, there was a span of 17 bases. Germline assignment: CDR1 SGHAT and CDR2 FQNNGV. The CDR3 contains 15 residues. The chain's CDR3 is CASSLSDGGFYGYTF. CDR3 sequence (DNA): TGTGCCAGCAGCCTCTCGGACGGAGGATTCTATGGCTACACCTTC.

This clonotype has a count of ten or more. The chain uses TRBV6-1 and TRBJ1-4, with D hard to call. The CDR3 extends over 13 amino acids. Germline-derived CDR1 and CDR2 are MNHNS and SASEGT. Trimming took off 11 bases at V and 8 bases at J, with 18 bases between the two ends. CDR3 sequence (DNA): TGTGCCTGCCGGGGAGGTTCGGTAGAAAAACTGTTTTTT. Amino acid sequence: CACRGGSVEKLFF.